This is a list of T cell receptor beta chains from one sample in a study of cytomegalovirus exposure and HLA in healthy donors. Here immunoSEQ multiplex PCR was the method, and the copy in TCRdb shows in-frame clones only, minus some. The sample lists around 110,000 clones; around three quarters were seen once. The sample consisted of PBMCs. Receptors originate from a man aged 25-45 years in good health and CMV-seropositive. Both conserved end residues are part of each CDR3. The D gene is left open where the match is weak. Expanded clones get a size class; other rows say once, few or many, or leave the size out.

clone_size	v_call	j_call	d_call	cdr3_nt	cdr3_aa
-	TRBV27	TRBJ1-1	-	TGTGCCAGCAGTTTATCCGGGGTGTACACTGAAGCTTTCTTT	CASSLSGVYTEAFF
few	TRBV19	TRBJ1-6	TRBD1	TGTGCCAGTAGTACAGGGGGCAGCCCACCCCTCCACTTT	CASSTGGSPPLHF
-	TRBV7-8	TRBJ1-2	TRBD1	TGTGCCAGCAGCTCGCCCCGCCGGACAGGGGGTCTCTATGGCTACACCTTC	CASSSPRRTGGLYGYTF
-	TRBV15	TRBJ2-1	-	TGTGCCACCAGCCGCCGAGGTGGGAGCTCCTACAATGAGCAGTTCTTC	CATSRRGGSSYNEQFF
-	TRBV28	TRBJ1-5	-	TGTGCCAGCAGTTTGGCGGGGGCCCCTCGCAATCAGCCCCAGCATTTT	CASSLAGAPRNQPQHF
-	TRBV7-3	TRBJ2-5	TRBD1	TGTGCCAGCAGCTGGGGACAGGGTGAGGGAGAGACCCAGTACTTC	CASSWGQGEGETQYF
-	TRBV6-5	TRBJ1-6	-	TGTGCCTGCGGGAAGGGGAATTCACCCCTCCACTTT	CACGKGNSPLHF
-	TRBV30	TRBJ1-2	-	TGTGCCTGGAGTGCTCTCAGGGATGGCTACACCTTC	CAWSALRDGYTF
-	TRBV5-4	TRBJ1-2	TRBD1	TGTGCCAGCAGCTTGGGAGGGGGCGATGGCTACACCTTC	CASSLGGGDGYTF
-	TRBV5-1	TRBJ1-2	TRBD1	TGCGCCAGCAGCTTTGCGAACCCCAGGACAGACAGGGGCGGCTACACCTTC	CASSFANPRTDRGGYTF
few	TRBV7-9	TRBJ1-4	TRBD1	TGTGCCGGTGACGGGACAGTTAATGAAAAACTGTTTTTT	CAGDGTVNEKLFF
-	TRBV4-1	TRBJ1-4	TRBD1	TGCGCCAGCAGCCAAAAGTATACAGGGGCTTCTAATGAAAAACTGTTTTTT	CASSQKYTGASNEKLFF
-	TRBV18	TRBJ2-7	TRBD2	TGTGCCAGCTCACCCTCGGGAGGACTAGTTCCCGAGCAGTACTTC	CASSPSGGLVPEQYF
-	TRBV19	TRBJ1-4	-	TGTGCCAGTACCGTAGCCGGCAGGGGCAGGGGCAATGAAAAACTGTTTTTT	CASTVAGRGRGNEKLFF
-	TRBV30	TRBJ2-5	-	TGTGCCTGGAGGCCGACGGTGGGCACCCAGTACTTC	CAWRPTVGTQYF
-	TRBV28	TRBJ1-4	TRBD1	TGTGCCAGCAACCGACAGGGGGGATACGAAAAACTGTTTTTT	CASNRQGGYEKLFF
-	TRBV21-1	TRBJ2-7	-	TGTGCCAGCAGCCCGCACCGGGACAGGGAGTCCTACGAGCAGTACTTC	CASSPHRDRESYEQYF
-	TRBV6-5	TRBJ1-3	-	TGTGCCAGCAGTTACGGGCCAAGAAACACCATATATTTT	CASSYGPRNTIYF
-	TRBV27	TRBJ2-3	-	TGTGCCAGCAGTTTATGGGCTGGCACAGATACGCAGTATTTT	CASSLWAGTDTQYF
-	TRBV30	TRBJ1-6	TRBD1	TGTGCCGAGAAAGGGACAGGGGATTCACCCCTCCACTTT	CAEKGTGDSPLHF
-	TRBV2	TRBJ1-6	TRBD1	TGTGCCAGCAGCGGGACAGGGACCAATTCACCCCTCCACTTT	CASSGTGTNSPLHF
-	TRBV27	TRBJ1-1	-	TGTGCCAGCAGTTTAAAGGTCGACGCAGGGGAAGCTTTCTTT	CASSLKVDAGEAFF
-	TRBV2	TRBJ1-5	-	TGTGCCAGCAGTGAAGGAACAATCAGCAATCAGCCCCAGCATTTT	CASSEGTISNQPQHF
-	TRBV7-2	TRBJ2-5	-	TGTGCCAGCAGCTCGCCGACAGGAGAGACCCAGTACTTC	CASSSPTGETQYF
-	TRBV5-5	TRBJ1-4	-	TGTGCCAGCAGCTTGGAGGGAAGTCGGGGTGAAAAACTGTTTTTT	CASSLEGSRGEKLFF
-	TRBV30	TRBJ2-6	-	TGTGCCTGGAGCGGGGGTTTCTCTGGGGCCAACGTCCTGACTTTC	CAWSGGFSGANVLTF
-	TRBV5-1	TRBJ2-1	TRBD1	TGCGCCAGCAGCTTGCAGTGGCAGGGGGCTGATGAGCAGTTCTTC	CASSLQWQGADEQFF
once	TRBV28	TRBJ1-5	TRBD1	TGTGCCAGCAGTTCGGACAGGTGGGCCGATCAGCCCCAGCATTTT	CASSSDRWADQPQHF
-	TRBV5-1	TRBJ1-1	-	TGCGCCAGCAGCCGCGCGATGAACACTGAAGCTTTCTTT	CASSRAMNTEAFF
once	TRBV2	TRBJ2-5	TRBD1	TGTGCCAGCACCCGACAGGGCGGACAAGAGACCCAGTACTTC	CASTRQGGQETQYF
once	TRBV28	TRBJ2-5	TRBD2	TGTGCCAGCACGGGGGGAGAGCAGTACTTC	CASTGGEQYF
-	TRBV2	TRBJ2-7	-	TGTGCCAGCGCCTATGGAGGGGCAGGTGAGCAGTACTTC	CASAYGGAGEQYF
-	TRBV9	TRBJ2-3	-	TGTGCCAGCAGCGTAGAAGGGGCCAGCACAGATACGCAGTATTTT	CASSVEGASTDTQYF
-	TRBV9	TRBJ2-5	TRBD1	TGTGCCAGCAGCGTAGAGAGGGGGCGGCAGTACTTC	CASSVERGRQYF
-	TRBV9	TRBJ2-7	TRBD1	TGTGCCAGCAGTCTACAGGGGCTGGGTGGGGGCGAGCAGTACTTC	CASSLQGLGGGEQYF
-	TRBV5-8	TRBJ1-5	-	TGTGCCAGCAGCTCAAACGCCCTACAGCCCCAGCATTTT	CASSSNALQPQHF
-	TRBV30	TRBJ1-2	-	TGTGCCTGGAGTGTACGGGACTTTCGCTACACCTTC	CAWSVRDFRYTF
-	TRBV5-4	TRBJ2-3	TRBD2	TGTGCCAGCAGCGGACCGGGACTAGCTGTCACAGATACGCAGTATTTT	CASSGPGLAVTDTQYF
few	TRBV7-6	TRBJ1-2	TRBD1	TGTGCCAGCAGCTTAGGGGACAGGGGGCTGGGCGGCTACACCTTC	CASSLGDRGLGGYTF
-	TRBV7-9	TRBJ2-7	-	TGTTCCAGCAGCGACCTAGGACAAGTCTACGAGCAGTACTTC	CSSSDLGQVYEQYF
-	TRBV4-3	TRBJ2-3	TRBD2	TGCGCCAGCAGCCACACTAGCGGGGGGGCCGCAGATACGCAGTATTTT	CASSHTSGGAADTQYF
few	TRBV7-9	TRBJ2-6	TRBD1	TGTTCCAGCAGTATTTTCAGGGGGTCTTCTGGGGCCAACGTCCTGACTTTC	CSSSIFRGSSGANVLTF
-	TRBV10-3	TRBJ1-4	-	TGTGCCATCAGTGATTATGGGAGAGAAAAACTGTTTTTT	CAISDYGREKLFF
-	TRBV19	TRBJ1-2	-	TGTGCCAGTACTCATCCACAGGGAAGGGATGGCTACACCTTC	CASTHPQGRDGYTF
-	TRBV19	TRBJ1-1	-	TGTGCCAGTAGTATTGGGCAGTGGAACACTGAAGCTTTCTTT	CASSIGQWNTEAFF
-	TRBV7-7	TRBJ2-1	TRBD2	TGTGCCAGCAGCTTGGGAGCCTCGCGGGGGGCCTACAATGAGCAGTTCTTC	CASSLGASRGAYNEQFF